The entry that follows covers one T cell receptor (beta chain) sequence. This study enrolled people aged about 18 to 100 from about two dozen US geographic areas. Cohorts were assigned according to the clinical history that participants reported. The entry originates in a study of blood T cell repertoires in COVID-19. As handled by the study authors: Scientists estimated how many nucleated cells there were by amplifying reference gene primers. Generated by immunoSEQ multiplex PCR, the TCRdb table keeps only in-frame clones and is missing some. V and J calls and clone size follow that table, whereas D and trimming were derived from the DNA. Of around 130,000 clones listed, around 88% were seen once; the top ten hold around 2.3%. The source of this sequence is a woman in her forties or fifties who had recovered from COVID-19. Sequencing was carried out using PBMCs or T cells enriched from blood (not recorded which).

For the CDR3, the DNA is TGTGCCAGCAGCAACCGACAGAGCTCCTATAATTCACCCCTCCACTTT. Amino acids: CASSNRQSSYNSPLHF. This chain uses TRBV5-5 with TRBJ1-6; TRBD1 is a possible D gene (5 bases). CDR1 and CDR2 (germline): SGHKS, YYEKEE (reference sequence). V shed 4 bases and J shed 0 bases, with 11 bases lying between them. The CDR3 spans 16 residues.